This TCR beta chain was documented in a study of beta chain features in type 1 diabetes. Sort purity for all populations was recorded as exceeding 98%. The V end lost 2 bases, the J end lost 6 bases, and 11 bases lay between the germline ends. Germline CDR1 SGHNT, CDR2 YYREEE (reference sequence). This CDR3 region has 14 residues. As every portion of the isolated RNA was reverse transcribed, the sequencing read expressed TCRB transcripts. Some clones are missing from TCRdb's copy, which holds only in-frame ones; the method was immunoSEQ multiplex PCR. The sample shows nearly 350,000 clones, around 8% of them seen only once.

This clonotype was sampled from a woman aged 18 to 35 in good health. The chain couples TRBV5-4 to TRBJ1-4, with D possibly TRBD1 on 5 matching bases. Material: central memory CD4+ T cells from blood. CDR3 loop: CASSFWGLDEKLFF. For the CDR3, the DNA is TGTGCCAGCAGCTTCTGGGGGTTGGATGAAAAACTGTTTTTT.